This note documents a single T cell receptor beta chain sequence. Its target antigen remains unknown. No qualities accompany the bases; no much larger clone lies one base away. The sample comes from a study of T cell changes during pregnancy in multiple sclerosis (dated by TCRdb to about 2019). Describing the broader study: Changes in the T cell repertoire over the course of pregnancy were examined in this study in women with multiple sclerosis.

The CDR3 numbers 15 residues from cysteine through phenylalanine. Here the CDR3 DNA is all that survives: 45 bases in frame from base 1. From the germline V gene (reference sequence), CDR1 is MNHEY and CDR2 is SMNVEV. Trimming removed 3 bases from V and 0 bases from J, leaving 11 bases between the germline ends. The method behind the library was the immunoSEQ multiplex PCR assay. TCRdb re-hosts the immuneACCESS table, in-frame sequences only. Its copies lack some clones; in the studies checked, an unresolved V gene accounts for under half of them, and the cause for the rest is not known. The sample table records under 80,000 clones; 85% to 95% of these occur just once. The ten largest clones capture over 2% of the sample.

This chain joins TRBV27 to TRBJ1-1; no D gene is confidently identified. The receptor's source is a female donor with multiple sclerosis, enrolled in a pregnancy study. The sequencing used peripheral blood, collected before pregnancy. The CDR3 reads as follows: CASSFLPRLNTEAFF. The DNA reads TGTGCCAGCAGTTTTCTTCCCAGATTGAACACTGAAGCTTTCTTT.